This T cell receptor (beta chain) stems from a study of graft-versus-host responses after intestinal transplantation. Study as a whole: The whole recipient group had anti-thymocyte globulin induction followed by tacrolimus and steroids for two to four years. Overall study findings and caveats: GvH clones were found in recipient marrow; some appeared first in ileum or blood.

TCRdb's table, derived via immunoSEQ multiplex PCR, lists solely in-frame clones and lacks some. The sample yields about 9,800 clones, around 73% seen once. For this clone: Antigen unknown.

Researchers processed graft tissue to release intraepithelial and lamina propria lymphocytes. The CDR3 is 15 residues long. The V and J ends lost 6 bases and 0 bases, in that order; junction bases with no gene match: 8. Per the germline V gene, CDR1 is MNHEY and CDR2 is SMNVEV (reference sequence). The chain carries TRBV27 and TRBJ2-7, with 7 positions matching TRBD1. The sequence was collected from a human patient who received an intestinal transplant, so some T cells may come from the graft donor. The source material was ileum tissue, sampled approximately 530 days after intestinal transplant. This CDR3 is CASRSTGTVSYEQYF. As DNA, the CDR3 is TGTGCCAGCAGATCAACCGGGACAGTCTCCTACGAGCAGTACTTC.